The 24 T cell receptor beta chains listed next were all sequenced from one sample in a study of T cells after yellow fever vaccination. TCRdb re-analysed the 5' RACE reads in MiXCR, keeping a single row per CDR3 protein. This sample has under 350,000 distinct CDR3 sequences, with 4.1% found just once. Here the sequenced sample was PBMCs, taken 5 days after the yellow fever booster vaccination. The receptors here all came from a man aged 18 to 29 who received the YFV17D yellow fever vaccine.

The V call is TRBV18, the J call TRBJ2-1; TRBD2 aligns across 10 bases. Germline trimming cut 0 bases from V and 5 bases from J; bases unmatched to any gene: 13. Germline CDR1 is KGHSH and CDR2 is LQKENI. The CDR3 has 19 amino acids. The DNA for the CDR3 is TGTGCCAGCTCACCACCTTTTCTGAGAGGACTAGCGGACCACAATGAGCAGTTCTTC. Translating gives CASSPPFLRGLADHNEQFF.

V gene TRBV18 combines with J gene TRBJ1-5, with 7 bases fitting TRBD1. Germline assignment: CDR1 KGHSH and CDR2 LQKENI. J was trimmed by 6 bases and V by 3 bases; bases with no gene match: 5. There are 14 residues in the CDR3. The CDR3 loop is CASSPDRNGQPQHF. CDR3 coding DNA: TGTGCCAGCTCACCGGACAGGAACGGTCAGCCCCAGCATTTT. The full variable domain, its missing parts supplied by reference TRBV18 and TRBJ1-5, is NAGVMQNPRHLVRRRGQEARLRCSPMKGHSHVYWYRQLPEEGLKFMVYLQKENIIDESGMPKERFSAEFPKEGPSILRIQQVVRGDSAAYFCASSPDRNGQPQHFGDGTRLSIL.

The chain couples TRBV4-1 to TRBJ2-1; maybe TRBD2 (5 bases). Germline assignment: CDR1 MGHRA and CDR2 YSYEKL. V was trimmed by 1 base and J by 9 bases, leaving 16 bases between them. The length of the CDR3 is 15 residues. The CDR3 loop reads CASSQGPGTLVEQFF. For the CDR3, the DNA is TGCGCCAGCAGCCAAGGTCCGGGAACGCTGGTTGAGCAGTTCTTC.

This clonotype has at least ten counts. The genes are TRBV11-2 and TRBJ2-1; D is ambiguous. CDR3 length equals 15 residues. Trimming shortened V by 1 base and J by 0 bases, and 7 bases separated the two germline ends. CDR1 is SGHAT and CDR2 is FQNNGV in the germline V gene. The CDR3 DNA reads as TGTGCCAGCAGCTTAGTGGTGAGCTCCTACAATGAGCAGTTCTTC. Encoded protein: CASSLVVSSYNEQFF.

This clonotype was observed a handful of times. This chain uses TRBV29-1 with TRBJ2-7; 7 bases agree with TRBD1. Trimming cost V 7 bases and J 3 bases; bases outside gene matches: 9. The length of the CDR3 is 13 residues. CDR1 SQVTM and CDR2 ANQGSEA come from the germline V gene. CDR3 coding DNA: TGCAGCGCAACTACCCACAGGGGCTACGAGCAGTACTTC. Translating it yields CSATTHRGYEQYF.

A few counts support this clonotype. The chain couples TRBV11-3 to TRBJ2-5, with D uncertain. Deletions cut 5 bases from V and 1 base from J, with 8 bases between. The CDR3 is 13 residues long. Germline CDR1 SGHNT, CDR2 YENEEA. The CDR3 bases are TGTGCCAGCAGCACCCGAAGCCAAGAGACCCAGTACTTC. Translating gives CASSTRSQETQYF. Together with reference TRBV11-3 and TRBJ2-5, the CDR3 gives the full variable domain: EAGVVQSPRYKIIEKKQPVAFWCNPISGHNTLYWYLQNLGQGPELLIRYENEEAVDDSQLPKDRFSAERLKGVDSTLKIQPAELGDSAVYLCASSTRSQETQYFGPGTRLLVL.

This chain connects TRBV9 to TRBJ2-1; D may correspond to TRBD1 or TRBD2 (5 bases each). The CDR3 runs to 14 residues. The ends were cut back, 3 bases at V and 10 bases at J, with 17 bases in the middle. CDR1 is SGDLS and CDR2 is YYNGEE in the germline V gene. In DNA, the CDR3 is TGTGCCAGCAGCGCCGAAGGTGTGAGGGACGAGCAGTTCTTC. Encoded protein: CASSAEGVRDEQFF.

This clonotype was observed at least ten times. J is TRBJ1-5 and V is TRBV7-2; possibly TRBD1 for D (5 bases). Trimming took off 6 bases at V and 4 bases at J, with 10 bases between the two ends. The CDR3 is 13 residues long. Germline values: CDR1 SGHTA, CDR2 FQGNSA. CDR3 bases: TGTGCCAGCAGGAAACAGGAGAATCAGCCCCAGCATTTT. Protein: CASRKQENQPQHF.

This clonotype has only a few counts. CDR3 nucleotide sequence: TGTGCCAGCAGCTTAGTTGCTGGGGTTGGGGCCAACGTCCTGACTTTC. Translated, it gives CASSLVAGVGANVLTF. The V call is TRBV7-2, the J call TRBJ2-6, with no clear D. Trimming left V 1 base short and J 3 bases short, with 10 bases between. The CDR3 is 16 residues long. CDR1 and CDR2 (germline): SGHTA, FQGNSA. The whole variable domain, remainder taken from reference TRBV7-2 and TRBJ2-6, is GAGVSQSPSNKVTEKGKDVELRCDPISGHTALYWYRQSLGQGLEFLIYFQGNSAPDKSGLPSDRFSAERTGGSVSTLTIQRTQQEDSAVYLCASSLVAGVGANVLTFGAGSRLTVL.

This clonotype has only a few counts. For the CDR3, the DNA is TGTGCCAGCAGCTTAGGATGGGGGGGGGACACTGAAGCTTTCTTT. Residues: CASSLGWGGDTEAFF. The chain links TRBV7-9 to TRBJ1-1, with D tentatively TRBD1 (5 bases). The V and J ends lost 1 base and 3 bases respectively, with 12 bases between them. Germline V gene lookup returns CDR1 SEHNR and CDR2 FQNEAQ (reference sequence). This CDR3 is 15 amino acids long.

There are many counts of this clonotype. This rearrangement joins TRBV5-1 to TRBJ2-5; D tentatively fits TRBD1 or TRBD2 (5 bases each). Looked up from germline, CDR1 is SGHRS and CDR2 is YFSETQ. CDR3 size: 15 residues. V lost 1 base and J 1 base, leaving 11 bases between the germline ends. CDR3 loop: CASSLTGPLQETQYF. The CDR3 DNA reads TGCGCCAGCAGCTTGACGGGGCCCCTCCAAGAGACCCAGTACTTC.

This clonotype was seen many times. The chain is built from TRBV11-2 and TRBJ2-1; TRBD1 matches at 7 bases. V lost 3 bases, J lost 8 bases, and 7 bases stayed unmatched. Germline-derived CDR1 and CDR2 are SGHAT and FQNNGV. This CDR3 region has 14 residues. The CDR3 DNA reads as TGTGCCAGCAGCTTCGAGAGGGGGCTCGATGAGCAGTTCTTC. It translates to CASSFERGLDEQFF.

This clonotype was seen many times. V usage is TRBV6-1 and J usage is TRBJ1-5; TRBD1 aligns across 10 bases. Unmatched junction bases numbered 2, after V lost 3 bases and J lost 9 bases. Germline-derived CDR1 and CDR2 are MNHNS and SASEGT. The CDR3 length is 13 residues. The CDR3 DNA reads as TGTGCCAGCAGTGATCGGGACAGGGGGCCCCAGCATTTT. This sequence encodes CASSDRDRGPQHF.

This chain connects TRBV2 to TRBJ2-1, with 8 bases fitting TRBD2. CDR3 length equals 13 residues. Trimming took 4 bases from V and 10 from J; bases not matched to a gene: 6. Germline values: CDR1 SNHLY, CDR2 FYNNEI. CDR3 residues: CASSGGGGREQFF. The DNA for the CDR3 is TGTGCCAGCAGTGGGGGCGGGGGGCGAGAGCAGTTCTTC.

The sample holds a few counts of this clonotype. The genes are TRBV7-6 and TRBJ2-1, with 10 bases fitting TRBD2. Germline V gene lookup returns CDR1 SGHVS and CDR2 FNYEAQ. The CDR3 runs 17 residues. The trim removed 1 base at V and 5 bases at J, leaving 8 bases unmatched. This CDR3 is CASSLVAGGRVDNEQFF. Here the CDR3 DNA reads TGTGCCAGCAGCTTAGTAGCGGGGGGACGTGTGGACAATGAGCAGTTCTTC.

The chain is built from TRBV27 and TRBJ1-2, with no clear D. Germline lookup yields CDR1 MNHEY and CDR2 SMNVEV (reference sequence). The CDR3 has 14 residues. Trimming pared 2 bases from V and 4 bases from J, leaving 11 bases between. For the CDR3, the DNA is TGTGCCAGCAGTTTAGATAGGGATAGCTATGGCTACACCTTC. It encodes CASSLDRDSYGYTF.

This clonotype was seen many times. The chain has TRBV9 and TRBJ2-1; 11 nucleotides match TRBD1. Germline CDR1 is SGDLS and CDR2 is YYNGEE. CDR3 size: 14 residues. The ends lost 3 bases at V and 8 bases at J; junction bases unmatched: 4. CDR3 in amino acids: CASSAGQGDDEQFF. Here the CDR3 DNA reads TGTGCCAGCAGCGCGGGACAGGGGGATGATGAGCAGTTCTTC. Complete variable domain (other parts from reference TRBV9 and TRBJ2-1): DSGVTQTPKHLITATGQRVTLRCSPRSGDLSVYWYQQSLDQGLQFLIQYYNGEERAKGNILERFSAQQFPDLHSELNLSSLELGDSALYFCASSAGQGDDEQFFGPGTRLTVL.

This clonotype was counted between two and nine times. This chain joins TRBV7-2 and TRBJ2-7; 7 bases are a match to TRBD1. Germline values: CDR1 SGHTA, CDR2 FQGNSA. J lost 0 bases, V lost 5 bases, and 10 bases had no gene match. The CDR3 has 16 residues. CDR3 sequence (DNA): TGTGCCAGCAGCGCCCAAGGGGGCAGGAGCTCCTACGAGCAGTACTTC. This gives the protein CASSAQGGRSSYEQYF.

This clonotype was detected only a few times. The V call is TRBV12-3 or TRBV12-4, the J call TRBJ2-3; 9 bases are shared with TRBD2. V shed 11 bases, J shed 5 bases, and the junction held 8 bases outside the gene matches. The CDR3 is 13 amino acids. The CDR3 DNA reads TGTGCCCGGAGCGGGGGGCGAGGAGATACGCAGTATTTT. Its translation is CARSGGRGDTQYF.

This clonotype was observed many times. The chain recombines TRBV29-1 with TRBJ2-7, with a possible D match to TRBD1 (5 bases). CDR1 is SQVTM and CDR2 is ANQGSEA in the germline V gene. V was clipped by 0 bases and J by 5 bases, with 5 bases between them. The CDR3 covers 11 residues. The CDR3 DNA follows: TGCAGCGTTGAAGAGACAGACGAGCAGTACTTC. It yields the protein CSVEETDEQYF.

This clonotype was seen at least ten times. This sequence joins TRBV9 and TRBJ2-5; D is undetermined. Germline assignment: CDR1 SGDLS and CDR2 YYNGEE. V gave up 0 bases and J gave up 1 base, with 7 bases separating them. The CDR3 contains 14 residues. The CDR3 loop reads CASSVDGSQETQYF. The CDR3, as DNA: TGTGCCAGCAGCGTAGATGGGTCCCAAGAGACCCAGTACTTC.

V and J are TRBV20-1 and TRBJ1-2, with unresolved D. The CDR3 runs to 12 residues. The germline V gene encodes CDR1 DFQATT and CDR2 SNEGSKA (reference sequence). Trimming left V 0 bases short and J 8 bases short, with 10 bases between. CDR3 sequence reads: CSARDLAGGYTF. The CDR3, as DNA: TGCAGTGCTAGAGATCTGGCGGGGGGCTACACCTTC.

The sample holds a few counts of this clonotype. The chain recombines TRBV20-1 with TRBJ2-3; TRBD2 might be the D (6 bases). Germline CDR1 DFQATT, CDR2 SNEGSKA (reference sequence). Trimming removed 1 base from V and 5 bases from J, with 13 bases in between. The CDR3 extends over 14 amino acids. The CDR3 DNA follows: TGCAGTGCTAGAGTTGGGACTGGGGGAGATACGCAGTATTTT. This gives the protein CSARVGTGGDTQYF.

This clonotype has more than one count but fewer than ten. The chain uses TRBV28 and TRBJ2-3; 8 positions agree with TRBD2. V was clipped by 6 bases and J by 1 base; unmatched bases: 6. In germline, CDR1 is MDHEN, CDR2 SYDVKM. This CDR3 spans 15 amino acids. CDR3 protein: CASSAPAGGTDTQYF. The CDR3 DNA reads TGTGCCAGCAGCGCTCCAGCGGGGGGCACAGATACGCAGTATTTT. Complete variable domain (other parts from reference TRBV28 and TRBJ2-3): DVKVTQSSRYLVKRTGEKVFLECVQDMDHENMFWYRQDPGLGLRLIYFSYDVKMKEKGDIPEGYSVSREKKERFSLILESASTNQTSMYLCASSAPAGGTDTQYFGPGTRLTVL.